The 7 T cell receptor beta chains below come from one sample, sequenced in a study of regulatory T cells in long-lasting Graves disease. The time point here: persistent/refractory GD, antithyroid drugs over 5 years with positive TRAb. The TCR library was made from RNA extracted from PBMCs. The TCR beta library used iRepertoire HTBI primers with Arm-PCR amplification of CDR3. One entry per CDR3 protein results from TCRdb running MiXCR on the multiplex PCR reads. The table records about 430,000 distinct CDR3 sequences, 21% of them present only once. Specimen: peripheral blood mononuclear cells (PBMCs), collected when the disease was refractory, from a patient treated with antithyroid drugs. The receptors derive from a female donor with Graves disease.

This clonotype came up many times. Written as DNA, the CDR3 is TGTGCCAGCAGCTTGGGAACAGGGGGCCTGGAGACCCAGTACTTC. This translates into CASSLGTGGLETQYF. The chain combines TRBV7-3 with TRBJ2-5, with 9 bases identical to TRBD1. The V gene's germline CDR1 is SGHTA and CDR2 FQGTGA. The CDR3 spans 15 residues. V lost 3 bases to trimming and J lost 5 bases; unmatched junction nucleotides: 7.

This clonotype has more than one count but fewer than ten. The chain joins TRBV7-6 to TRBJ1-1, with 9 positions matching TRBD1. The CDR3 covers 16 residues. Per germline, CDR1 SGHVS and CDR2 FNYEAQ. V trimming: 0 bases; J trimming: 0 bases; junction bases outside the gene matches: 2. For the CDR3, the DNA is TGTGCCAGCAGCTTAGCGACAGGGGGGTTGAACACTGAAGCTTTCTTT. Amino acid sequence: CASSLATGGLNTEAFF.

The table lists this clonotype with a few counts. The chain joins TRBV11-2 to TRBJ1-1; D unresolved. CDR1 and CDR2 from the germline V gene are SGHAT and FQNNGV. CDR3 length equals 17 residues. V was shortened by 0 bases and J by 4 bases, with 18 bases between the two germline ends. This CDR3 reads CASSLDRGKTSSTEAFF. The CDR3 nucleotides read TGTGCCAGCAGCTTAGATCGAGGAAAAACGAGTAGCACTGAAGCTTTCTTT.

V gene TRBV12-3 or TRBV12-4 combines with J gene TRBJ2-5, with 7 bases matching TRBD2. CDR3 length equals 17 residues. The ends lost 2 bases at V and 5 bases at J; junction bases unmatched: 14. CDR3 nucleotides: TGTGCCAGCAGTTTACCCGCCCTTGACGGGGGGTCGGAGACCCAGTACTTC. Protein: CASSLPALDGGSETQYF.

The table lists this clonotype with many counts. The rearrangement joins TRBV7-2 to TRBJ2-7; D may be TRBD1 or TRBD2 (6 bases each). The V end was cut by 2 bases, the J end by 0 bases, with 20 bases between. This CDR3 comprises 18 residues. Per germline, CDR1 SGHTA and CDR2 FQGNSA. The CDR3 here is CASSLIGGQGLSSYEQYF. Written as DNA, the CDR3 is TGTGCCAGCAGCTTAATAGGGGGGCAGGGGTTAAGCTCCTACGAGCAGTACTTC.

CDR3 loop: CASTLDSHLAKNIQYF. The CDR3 coding sequence is TGTGCCAGCACCCTGGACAGCCACCTAGCCAAAAACATTCAGTACTTC. The J gene is TRBJ2-4, the V gene TRBV28, with D perhaps TRBD1 (6 bases). There are 16 residues in the CDR3. Germline CDR1 reads MDHEN; CDR2 reads SYDVKM. Trimming removed 7 bases from V and 0 bases from J, with 16 bases in between.

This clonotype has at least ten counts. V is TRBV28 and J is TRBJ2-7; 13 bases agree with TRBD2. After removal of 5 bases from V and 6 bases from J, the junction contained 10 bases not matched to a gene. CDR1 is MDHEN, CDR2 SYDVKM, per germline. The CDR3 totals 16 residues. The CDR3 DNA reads TGTGCCAGCAGTCTCCGGACTAGCGGGAGCAAACTCGAGCAGTACTTC. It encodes CASSLRTSGSKLEQYF.